This passage covers 18 T cell receptor beta chains from one sample sequenced in a study of blood T cell repertoires in COVID-19. TCRdb keeps only in-frame clones here, not all; method: immunoSEQ multiplex PCR. Here the sample spans 56,000 or so clones, more than 90% being singletons. Material for sequencing was peripheral blood. The receptors were gathered from a man aged 45-60 years with active COVID-19.

This clone was found once. The genes are TRBV5-1 and TRBJ2-2; 16 bases map to TRBD2. Losses at the gene ends were 3 bases for V and 5 bases for J; bases not matched to a gene: 10. Germline lookup yields CDR1 SGHRS and CDR2 YFSETQ. This CDR3 has 19 residues. In DNA, the CDR3 is TGCGCCAGCAGCTCATCCGGGACTAGCGGGGGGGCTCTGACCGGGGAGCTGTTTTTT. The encoded protein is CASSSSGTSGGALTGELFF.

The rearrangement links TRBV7-9 to TRBJ2-3, with D perhaps matching TRBD2 (5 bases). Deletions cut 5 bases from V and 4 bases from J, with 16 bases between. CDR3 size: 15 residues. From germline, CDR1 is SEHNR and CDR2 FQNEAQ (reference sequence). CDR3 residues: CASSAGPSEADTQYF. CDR3 nucleotide sequence: TGTGCCAGCAGCGCGGGTCCCTCGGAGGCAGATACGCAGTATTTT.

With regard to this clone: The junction shows a germline mismatch at one end, possibly a read error. The chain uses TRBV6-5 and TRBJ1-1; no clear D. CDR3 size: 15 residues. CDR1 is MNHEY, CDR2 SVGAGI, per germline. CDR3 DNA sequence: TGTGCCAGCAGGACAACCCAGGCGATGAACTCTGAAGCTTTCTTT. Encoded protein: CASRTTQAMNSEAFF.

V usage is TRBV6-1 and J usage is TRBJ2-1; maybe TRBD2 (7 bases). Deletions cut 2 bases from V and 6 bases from J, with 14 bases between. CDR1 and CDR2 from the germline V gene are MNHNS and SASEGT. The CDR3 sequence is 15 residues long. The chain's CDR3 is CASSEPGGGSNEQFF. In DNA, the CDR3 is TGTGCCAGCAGTGAACCGGGGGGCGGGAGCAATGAGCAGTTCTTC.

The chain's CDR3 is CASSLLGQENTEAFF. The CDR3 nucleotides are TGTGCCAGCAGCTTGTTGGGACAGGAGAACACTGAAGCTTTCTTT. V is TRBV7-2 and J is TRBJ1-1, with 8 bases that match TRBD1. Germline loops: CDR1 SGHTA, CDR2 FQGNSA. CDR3 size: 15 residues. After removal of 3 bases from V and 1 base from J, the junction contained 4 bases not matched to a gene.

The chain links TRBV29-1 to TRBJ1-1; 8 bases are shared with TRBD1. Per germline, CDR1 SQVTM and CDR2 ANQGSEA. V trimming: 6 bases; J trimming: 9 bases; junction bases outside the gene matches: 12. The CDR3 totals 13 residues. DNA of the CDR3: TGCAGCGTCGTTGTTCCAGGGGGCGCAAAAGCTTTCTTT. Its translation: CSVVVPGGAKAFF.

The V gene is TRBV6-5, the J gene TRBJ1-1, with D perhaps TRBD1 (5 bases). Germline lookup yields CDR1 MNHEY and CDR2 SVGAGI. The CDR3 loop spans 13 amino acids. V was cut by 0 bases and J by 11 bases, with 13 bases left in between. In nucleotides, the CDR3 is TGTGCCAGCAGTTACTCGCGGGAAGGGGTCGCTTTCTTT. This gives the protein CASSYSREGVAFF.

The chain joins TRBV13 to TRBJ1-2; possible D gene TRBD1, 5 bases. From germline, CDR1 is PRHDT and CDR2 FYEKMQ (reference sequence). The CDR3 covers 16 residues. V was shortened by 3 bases and J by 7 bases, with 21 bases between the two germline ends. CDR3: CASSFRQRGSGSGYTF. The CDR3 DNA is TGTGCCAGCAGCTTTCGACAGCGGGGTAGTGGAAGTGGCTACACCTTC. Drawing the rest from reference TRBV13 and TRBJ1-2, the complete variable domain is AAGVIQSPRHLIKEKRETATLKCYPIPRHDTVYWYQQGPGQDPQFLISFYEKMQSDKGSIPDRFSAQQFSDYHSELNMSSLELGDSALYFCASSFRQRGSGSGYTFGSGTRLTVV.

The V call is TRBV5-5, the J call TRBJ2-3; the match to TRBD2 covers 13 bases. The CDR3 loop spans 16 amino acids. After removal of 2 bases from V and 6 bases from J, the junction contained 6 bases not matched to a gene. In germline, CDR1 is SGHKS, CDR2 YYEKEE (reference sequence). The CDR3 here is CASSFTSGGAWDTQYF. The CDR3 DNA reads TGTGCCAGCAGCTTTACTAGCGGGGGGGCGTGGGATACGCAGTATTTT.

V gene TRBV1 combines with J gene TRBJ1-5; no check of the table's D call, TRBD1, against the DNA was made. TRBV1 is designated a pseudogene. This CDR3 spans 16 amino acids. The DNA of the CDR3 is TGCACCAGCAGCCAAAGGGACAGGGAGCTCCATCAGCCCCAGCATTTT. Translation: CTSSQRDRELHQPQHF.

DNA for the CDR3: TGTGCCAGCAGCTTCAGCCCACTAGTCCATGAGCAGTTCTTC. It is translated as CASSFSPLVHEQFF. The chain recombines TRBV7-2 with TRBJ2-1; possible D gene TRBD2, 5 bases. Germline values: CDR1 SGHTA, CDR2 FQGNSA. V shed 3 bases and J shed 8 bases, with 14 bases lying between them. CDR3 length: 14 amino acids.

The chain carries TRBV7-2 and TRBJ2-1; tentative D call: TRBD2 (5 bases). Deletions cut 2 bases from V and 5 bases from J, with 19 bases between. Germline CDR1 and CDR2: SGHTA and FQGNSA. CDR3 length: 17 residues. The CDR3 sequence is CASSLIPGSSMDNEQFF. CDR3 in DNA: TGTGCCAGCAGCTTAATCCCGGGGTCTAGCATGGACAATGAGCAGTTCTTC. The full variable domain, completed using reference TRBV7-2 and TRBJ2-1, is GAGVSQSPSNKVTEKGKDVELRCDPISGHTALYWYRQSLGQGLEFLIYFQGNSAPDKSGLPSDRFSAERTGGSVSTLTIQRTQQEDSAVYLCASSLIPGSSMDNEQFFGPGTRLTVL.

This chain links TRBV18 with TRBJ1-1; TRBD1 matches 8 bases. After removal of 6 bases from V and 8 bases from J, the junction contained 5 bases not matched to a gene. The length of the CDR3 is 12 residues. The germline V gene encodes CDR1 KGHSH and CDR2 LQKENI. CDR3 nucleotide sequence: TGTGCCAGCTCTCTTGGACAGGGCGAAGCTTTCTTT. Translation: CASSLGQGEAFF.

This clone showed up just a few times. This chain uses TRBV10-3 with TRBJ1-5; no clear D. The CDR3 extends over 16 amino acids. The germline V gene has CDR1 ENHRY and CDR2 SYGVKD. The V gene lost 0 bases and the J gene lost 2 bases, with 11 bases spanning the gap. This CDR3 reads CAISESSPGGNQPQHF. The CDR3 DNA reads TGTGCCATCAGTGAGTCATCCCCGGGTGGCAATCAGCCCCAGCATTTT.

This clone was seen more than once but under ten times. The J gene is TRBJ1-3, the V gene TRBV30, with a possible D match to TRBD1 (6 bases). The CDR3 consists of 18 residues. Trimming cost V 0 bases and J 1 base, with 19 bases left between them. Per germline, CDR1 GTSNPN and CDR2 SVGIG (reference sequence). The chain's CDR3 is CAWSVLAAGAPSGNTIYF. As DNA, the CDR3 is TGTGCCTGGAGTGTACTCGCCGCAGGGGCGCCATCTGGAAACACCATATATTTT.

The V call is TRBV6-1, the J call TRBJ2-5, with 8 bases fitting TRBD2. The V and J ends lost 3 bases and 4 bases, in that order; junction bases with no gene match: 13. The CDR3 length is 17 residues. Looked up from germline, CDR1 is MNHNS and CDR2 is SASEGT. The CDR3 bases are TGTGCCAGCAGTGATTCTCCTAGCGGGTGGAAGGCAGAGACCCAGTACTTC. Its protein product is CASSDSPSGWKAETQYF.

The chain links TRBV19 to TRBJ2-6, with D possibly matching TRBD2 (6 bases). The V and J ends lost 7 bases and 5 bases respectively, with 12 bases between them. The CDR3 loop spans 14 amino acids. Germline V CDR1 and CDR2: LNHDA, SQIVND (reference sequence). The CDR3 reads CASTAGSRANVLTF. CDR3 sequence (DNA): TGTGCCAGTACGGCGGGAAGTCGGGCCAACGTCCTGACTTTC.

This clone has a handful of counts. V usage is TRBV2 and J usage is TRBJ1-3; D may be TRBD1 (5 bases). The CDR3 runs to 15 residues. Germline loops: CDR1 SNHLY, CDR2 FYNNEI. The ends were cut back, 9 bases at V and 3 bases at J, with 18 bases in the middle. CDR3 sequence reads: CASTPGRGYGNTIYF. The CDR3 DNA follows: TGTGCCAGTACCCCCGGTAGGGGTTATGGAAACACCATATATTTT.